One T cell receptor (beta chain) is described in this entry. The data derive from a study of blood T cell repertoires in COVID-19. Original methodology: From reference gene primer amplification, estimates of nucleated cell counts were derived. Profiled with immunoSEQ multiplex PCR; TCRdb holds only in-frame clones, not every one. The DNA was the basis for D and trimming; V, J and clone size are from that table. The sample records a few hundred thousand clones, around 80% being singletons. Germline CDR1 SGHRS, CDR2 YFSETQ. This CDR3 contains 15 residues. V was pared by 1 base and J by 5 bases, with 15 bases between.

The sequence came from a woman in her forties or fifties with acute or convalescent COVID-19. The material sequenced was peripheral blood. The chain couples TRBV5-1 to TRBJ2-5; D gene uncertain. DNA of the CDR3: TGCGCCAGCAGCTTGCGGAGCGCGGATAGGGAGACCCAGTACTTC. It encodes CASSLRSADRETQYF.